This entry is about one T cell receptor beta chain. The data are from a study of chemoradiotherapy in HPV16-positive cancers. Measured with immunoSEQ multiplex PCR; TCRdb has only the in-frame clones, and not every one. In the table there are around 7,100 clones, around 67% of which are singletons. This CDR3 comprises 17 residues. The V gene end was trimmed by 3 bases and the J gene end by 3 bases; junction bases not matched to a gene: 9. Germline lookup yields CDR1 SGDLS and CDR2 YYNGEE. The chain carries TRBV9 and TRBJ1-1; 12 bases are shared with TRBD1. The source of this sequence is a human donor with HPV-associated anogenital cancer. The input for sequencing was tumor tissue, taken from a patient who underwent chemoradiotherapy. The CDR3 DNA follows: TGTGCCAGCAGCGACCCGGGACAGGGGGCCGGGGACACTGAAGCTTTCTTT. This translates into CASSDPGQGAGDTEAFF. Full variable domain (rest looked up from reference TRBV9 and TRBJ1-1): DSGVTQTPKHLITATGQRVTLRCSPRSGDLSVYWYQQSLDQGLQFLIQYYNGEERAKGNILERFSAQQFPDLHSELNLSSLELGDSALYFCASSDPGQGAGDTEAFFGQGTRLTVV.